The rows below give T cell receptor beta chains drawn from one sample of a study of blood T cell repertoires in COVID-19. Sequencing used immunoSEQ multiplex PCR; TCRdb keeps in-frame clones, though not all of them. The top ten hold 4% to 5.5% of the sample, which has around 250,000 clones, about 80% seen once. Sequencing used peripheral blood. All receptors derive from a man between 45 and 60 years old with active or convalescent COVID-19. The CDR3 runs from the conserved cysteine through the conserved F or W. The D gene is left open where the match is weak. Clone size is not always given. Where it is, it says once, few, many or a class for expanded clones.

D: TRBD2
V: TRBV5-1
size: NA
J: TRBJ2-1
CDR3: CASSRETSGGAYNEQFF
DNA: TGCGCCAGCAGCAGAGAGACTAGCGGGGGGGCTTACAATGAGCAGTTCTTC

D: TRBD2
V: TRBV6-2/TRBV6-3
size: few
J: TRBJ2-1
CDR3: CASSYRGLAGGRGEQFF
DNA: TGTGCCAGCAGTTACAGGGGACTAGCGGGGGGGAGAGGTGAGCAGTTCTTC

D: TRBD1
V: TRBV10-3
size: NA
J: TRBJ1-4
CDR3: CAISETGDEKLFF
DNA: TGTGCCATCAGTGAGACAGGGGATGAAAAACTGTTTTTT

D: NA
V: TRBV9
size: NA
J: TRBJ2-1
CDR3: CASSVRTGDSSYNEQFF
DNA: TGTGCCAGCAGCGTCCGGACGGGGGACAGCTCCTACAATGAGCAGTTCTTC

D: NA
V: TRBV11-2
size: NA
J: TRBJ1-2
CDR3: CASSYREGRSYTF
DNA: TGTGCCAGCAGCTACAGGGAGGGAAGAAGCTACACCTTC

D: NA
V: TRBV18
size: once
J: TRBJ1-1
CDR3: CASSPPTGENTEAFF
DNA: TGTGCCAGCTCACCCCCTACCGGGGAGAACACTGAAGCTTTCTTT

D: TRBD2
V: TRBV27
size: NA
J: TRBJ2-6
CDR3: CASSPREGNVLTF
DNA: TGTGCCAGCAGTCCGCGGGAGGGCAACGTCCTGACTTTC

D: NA
V: TRBV27
size: NA
J: TRBJ1-1
CDR3: CASSPRGLYTEAFF
DNA: TGTGCCAGCAGCCCTAGGGGACTGTACACTGAAGCTTTCTTT

D: TRBD1
V: TRBV2
size: NA
J: TRBJ2-3
CDR3: CASRDRGDTQYF
DNA: TGTGCCAGCAGAGACAGGGGGGATACGCAGTATTTT

D: TRBD1
V: TRBV2
size: NA
J: TRBJ1-3
CDR3: CASSGGQGRSGNTIYF
DNA: TGTGCCAGCAGCGGGGGACAGGGGCGCTCTGGAAACACCATATATTTT

D: TRBD1
V: TRBV5-1
size: NA
J: TRBJ1-4
CDR3: CASSLGTGPTNEKLFF
DNA: TGCGCCAGCAGCTTGGGGACAGGGCCAACTAATGAAAAACTGTTTTTT

D: NA
V: TRBV27
size: few
J: TRBJ2-7
CDR3: CASSRESSSYEQYF
DNA: TGTGCCAGCAGTAGGGAGAGTAGCTCCTACGAGCAGTACTTC

D: NA
V: TRBV11-2
size: once
J: TRBJ2-6
CDR3: CASTTGTSLSGANVLTF
DNA: TGTGCCAGCACAACCGGGACTTCCCTCTCTGGGGCCAACGTCCTGACTTTC

D: NA
V: TRBV5-3
size: NA
J: TRBJ1-5
CDR3: CARRQGNMTAQHF
DNA: TGTGCCAGACGCCAGGGGAACATGACAGCCCAGCATTTT

D: NA
V: TRBV19
size: NA
J: TRBJ1-2
CDR3: CASADGGPEYGYTF
DNA: TGTGCCAGTGCGGATGGGGGCCCTGAATATGGCTACACCTTC